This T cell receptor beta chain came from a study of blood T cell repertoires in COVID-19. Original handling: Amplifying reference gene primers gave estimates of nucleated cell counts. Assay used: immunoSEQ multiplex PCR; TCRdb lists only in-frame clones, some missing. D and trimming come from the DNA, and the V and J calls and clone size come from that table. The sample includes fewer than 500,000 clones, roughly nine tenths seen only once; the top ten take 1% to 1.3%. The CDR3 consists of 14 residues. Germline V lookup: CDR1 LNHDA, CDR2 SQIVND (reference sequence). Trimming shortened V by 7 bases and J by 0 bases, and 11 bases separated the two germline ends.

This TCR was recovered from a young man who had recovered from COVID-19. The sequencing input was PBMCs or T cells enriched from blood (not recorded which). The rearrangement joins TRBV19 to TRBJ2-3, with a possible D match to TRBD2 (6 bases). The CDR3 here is CASKIGGSTDTQYF. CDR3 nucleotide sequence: TGTGCCAGTAAAATCGGAGGGAGCACAGATACGCAGTATTTT.